What follows describes a single TCR beta chain. This receptor's antigen is unknown. No base-level quality is on record; no much larger clone is a single base apart. The roughly 39 donors, aged roughly 6 to 90 years, were systemically healthy Caucasian individuals from Russia. Around 9.9 milliliters of peripheral blood were collected from each donor into EDTA-treated Vacutainer tubes. PBMCs were isolated by Ficoll-Paque density-gradient centrifugation, with at least 6 million obtained per sample. Trizol reagent was used to extract total RNA from the PBMCs, yielding at least 6 micrograms per sample. Naive CD45RAhigh/CD27high T cell percentages were measured by flow cytometry on a PBMC aliquot from every donor. This sample was included in a study of blood T cells in healthy people across ages (dated by TCRdb to 2013 to 2016). A note on the overall study: In model experiments, template switching captured roughly one uniquely barcoded TCR beta cDNA molecule for every two T cells. The study measured age-related changes in TCR beta repertoire diversity using deep sequencing normalized with unique cDNA molecular identifiers. The donors were divided into four age groups: young (average roughly 17 years), middle-aged (about 39), aged (approximately 62) and long-lived (around 87). To avoid experimental bias, donors of different ages were randomly spread across the sequencing lanes. Two additional independent replicas of 1 million unique cDNA reads from the same blood draw were analyzed for two donors (one aged 18 to 30 and one aged 80 or older). The paper as a whole reports these results and caveats: As age increased, observed TCR beta diversity per million T cells dropped in a roughly linear way, and a significant reduction was already evident by age 40. There was a strong correlation between observed TCR beta diversity and the percentage of naive T cells measured by flow cytometry. Since profiling was done on bulk unsorted PBMCs, naive and antigen-experienced compartments could not be conclusively compared. Because donor CMV infection status was unknown, age-related changes in expanded clonotypes were potentially confounded. The long-lived group showed more naive CD4+ T cells, fewer expanded clones and increased TCR diversity than the aged group, suggesting age selection. Estimates of total diversity based on one million sequenced T cells were regarded as lower bounds and as underestimates.

Including the terminal cysteine and phenylalanine, the CDR3 comprises 13 residues. Only the CDR3 DNA stays, 39 bases, in frame from base 1. Looking up the germline V gene (reference sequence) yields CDR1 MNHNY and CDR2 SVGAGI. Unmatched junction bases come to 4, with V trimmed by 4 bases and J by 5 bases. The library was made by 5' RACE. Data came from an Illumina HiSeq 2500. A second about 7 to 12 cycle PCR used a sample-barcoded 5' primer and a J-beta primer mix. Each TCR beta cDNA molecule received a unique molecular identifier from a template-switch 5' adaptor carrying 12 random nucleotides. At least 2.5 million CDR3-containing paired-end reads were obtained from each sample. First-strand cDNA was synthesized from all RNA with the Mint cDNA synthesis kit, primed by a TRBC-specific oligonucleotide. Following uracil-DNA glycosylase treatment, a first 18-cycle PCR with universal primers M1SS and BC2_uni_R was performed on all cDNA. Under the source paper's analysis protocol: For normalization, 1 million high-quality reads were randomly selected from each sample, with every read carrying a distinct molecular identifier. Instead of being binned into consensus sequences, reads with shared molecular identifiers were discarded. MiTCR, with a Q25 quality threshold and the strictest error-elimination algorithm, was used for CDR3 identification, clonotype clustering and error correction. A nonparametric unseen species model with Euler transformation was used to estimate lower-bound total TCR beta diversity. Clones were called with MiXCR by TCRdb after fastp trimmed the public reads at Q25, and only in-frame beta chains were retained. Records with the same CDR3 protein are collapsed into one entry carrying the most frequent genes and DNA. TCRdb, rather than the study authors, made the V and J calls. Here the sample has 1.5 million or so distinct CDR3 sequences; around two fifths occur a single time. The ten largest clones represent approximately 7.9% of the sample.

Source material: blood. The rearranged segments are TRBV6-6 and TRBJ2-5, with 7 junctional bases fitting TRBD1. The TCR was taken from a woman younger than 30 in good health. The CDR3 reads CASSWAGGETQYF. The sequenced DNA: TGTGCCAGCAGTTGGGCAGGGGGTGAGACCCAGTACTTC.